This paragraph covers one T cell receptor (beta chain) sequence. The antigen remains unidentified. The data were obtained in a study of T cell responses to AZD1222 COVID-19 vaccine. The germline V and J ends were trimmed by 8 bases and 3 bases, with 10 bases remaining between them. From germline, CDR1 is MNHNS and CDR2 SASEGT. There are 13 residues in the CDR3. Profiling relied on immunoSEQ multiplex PCR, and the TCRdb table lists in-frame clones only, not all of them. The sample lists about 120,000 clones, 87% occurring once. Study-wide results and caveats: Unmutated regions of variants are reportedly targeted by nearly half of spike-specific TCRs. Among the donors, most were white British and more were female, and clonal diversity was possibly underestimated.

This sequence was found in an adult who received the AZD1222 COVID-19 vaccine. The chain is built from TRBV6-1 and TRBJ2-2; no definite D call. The sample here was peripheral blood, taken 28 days after the second AZD1222 dose. DNA for the CDR3: TGTGCCAGCGGGAACAGTTACACCGGGGAGCTGTTTTTT. Residues: CASGNSYTGELFF.